This record concerns one T cell receptor beta chain sequence. The antigen is unknown. The germline CDR1 and CDR2 sequences are MGHRA and YSYEKL. The CDR3 contains 16 residues. Deletions cut 0 bases from V and 4 bases from J, with 12 bases between. Naive CD8 library inputs spanned about 19,000 to 1,000,000 sorted cells and 10%, 30% or 50% RNA. The sample comes from a study of molecular identifiers for immune sequencing clone quantification. Study details: Five portions were made in replicates from RNA of roughly 20,000 or 100,000 naive CD8 cells, and four underwent sequencing. Broader study findings: Whereas naive cells kept under 1% of molecules in clones above 20 RNA copies, such clones held over 97% in effectors. With a barcode shared among identical TCR molecules, highly expanded clone sizes could be underestimated.

Each CDR3 protein gets one entry after TCRdb re-called the PCR reads with MiXCR. The table lists just under 650,000 distinct CDR3 sequences, around 20% of them singletons. The sequenced sample was naive CD8+ T cells from blood, with Jurkat cell RNA spiked in. Indicated subset: FACS-sorted CD8+CD4-CCR7+CD45RA+ naive T cells. This chain joins TRBV4-1 and TRBJ2-2; unclear D gene. The sequence derives from a human donor in good health. Some libraries in this study had Jurkat cell RNA spiked in. As DNA, the CDR3 is TGCGCCAGCAGCCAAGATTTCCCGTGGGTCACCGGGGAGCTGTTTTTT. Translation: CASSQDFPWVTGELFF.